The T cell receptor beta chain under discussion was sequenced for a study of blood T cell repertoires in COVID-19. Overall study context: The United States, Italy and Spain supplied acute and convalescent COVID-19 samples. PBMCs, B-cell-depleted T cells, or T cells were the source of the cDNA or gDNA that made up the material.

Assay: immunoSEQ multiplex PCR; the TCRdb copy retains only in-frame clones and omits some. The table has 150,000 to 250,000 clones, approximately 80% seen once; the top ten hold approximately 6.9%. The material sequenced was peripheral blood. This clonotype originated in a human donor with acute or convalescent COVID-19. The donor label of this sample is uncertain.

This CDR3 is CASSVTSGSVSEQYF. The CDR3 region has the DNA TGTGCCAGCAGTGTGACTAGCGGGAGCGTGAGTGAGCAGTACTTC. The chain has TRBV6-2 or TRBV6-3 and TRBJ2-7, with 12 bases fitting TRBD2. The CDR3 loop spans 15 amino acids. J was trimmed by 7 bases and V by 5 bases; bases with no gene match: 9. Germline assignment: CDR1 MNHEY and CDR2 SVGEGT.